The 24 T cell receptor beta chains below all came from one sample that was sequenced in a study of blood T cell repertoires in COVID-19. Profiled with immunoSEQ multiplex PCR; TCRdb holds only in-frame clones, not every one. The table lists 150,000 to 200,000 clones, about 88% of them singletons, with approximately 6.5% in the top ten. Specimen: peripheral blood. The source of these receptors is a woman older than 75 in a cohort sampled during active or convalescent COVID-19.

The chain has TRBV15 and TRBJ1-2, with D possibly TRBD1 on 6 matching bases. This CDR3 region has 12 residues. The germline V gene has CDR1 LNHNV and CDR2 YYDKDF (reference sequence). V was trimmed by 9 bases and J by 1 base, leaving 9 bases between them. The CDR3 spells CATSDSNYGYTF. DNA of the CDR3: TGTGCCACGTCGGACAGTAACTATGGCTACACCTTC. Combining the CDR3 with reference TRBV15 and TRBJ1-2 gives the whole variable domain DAMVIQNPRYQVTQFGKPVTLSCSQTLNHNVMYWYQQKSSQAPKLLFHYYDKDFNNEADTPDNFQSRRPNTSFCFLDIRSPGLGDTAMYLCATSDSNYGYTFGSGTRLTVV.

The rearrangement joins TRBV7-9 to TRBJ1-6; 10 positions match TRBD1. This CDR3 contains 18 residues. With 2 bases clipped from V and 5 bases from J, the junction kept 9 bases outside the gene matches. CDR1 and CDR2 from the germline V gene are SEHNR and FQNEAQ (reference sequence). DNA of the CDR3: TGTGCCAGCAGCTTACGTTTGACAGGGGGCCTCGATAATTCACCCCTCCACTTT. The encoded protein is CASSLRLTGGLDNSPLHF.

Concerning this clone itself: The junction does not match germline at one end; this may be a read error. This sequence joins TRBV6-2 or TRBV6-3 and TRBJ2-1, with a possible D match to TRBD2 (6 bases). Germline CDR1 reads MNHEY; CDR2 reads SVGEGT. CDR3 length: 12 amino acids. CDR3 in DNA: TGTGCCAGCAGTCACTATGAGGGAGGAACAATCTTC. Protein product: CASSHYEGGTIF.

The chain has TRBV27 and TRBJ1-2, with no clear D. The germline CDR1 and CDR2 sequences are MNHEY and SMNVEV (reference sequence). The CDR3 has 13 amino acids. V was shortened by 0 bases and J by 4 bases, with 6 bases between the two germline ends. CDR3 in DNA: TGTGCCAGCAGTTTATCGAACGGCTATGGCTACACCTTC. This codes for CASSLSNGYGYTF.

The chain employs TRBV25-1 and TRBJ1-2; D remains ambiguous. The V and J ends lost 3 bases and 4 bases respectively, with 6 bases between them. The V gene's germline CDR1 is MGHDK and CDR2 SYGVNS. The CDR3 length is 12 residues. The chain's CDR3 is CASSDSLYGYTF. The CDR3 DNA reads TGTGCCAGCAGTGATTCCCTCTATGGCTACACCTTC.

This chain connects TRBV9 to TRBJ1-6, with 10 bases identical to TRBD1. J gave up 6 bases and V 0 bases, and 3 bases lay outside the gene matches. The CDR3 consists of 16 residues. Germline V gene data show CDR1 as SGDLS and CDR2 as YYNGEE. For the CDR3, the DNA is TGTGCCAGCAGCGTAGCTGACAGGGGGCTTAATTCACCCCTCCACTTT. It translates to CASSVADRGLNSPLHF.

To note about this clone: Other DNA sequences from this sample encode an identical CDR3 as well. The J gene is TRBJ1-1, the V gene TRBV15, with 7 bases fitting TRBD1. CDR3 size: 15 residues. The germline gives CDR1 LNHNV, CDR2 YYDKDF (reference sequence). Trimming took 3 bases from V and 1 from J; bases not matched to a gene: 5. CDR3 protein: CATSREKGANTEAFF. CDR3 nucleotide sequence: TGTGCCACCAGCAGGGAGAAGGGGGCGAACACTGAAGCTTTCTTT.

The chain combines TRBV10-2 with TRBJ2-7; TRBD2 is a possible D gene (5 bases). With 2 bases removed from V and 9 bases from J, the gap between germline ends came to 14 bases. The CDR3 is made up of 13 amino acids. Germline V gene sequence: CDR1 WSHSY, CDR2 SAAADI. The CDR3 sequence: CASSENGVERQYV. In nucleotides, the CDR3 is TGCGCCAGCAGTGAGAACGGGGTCGAGAGGCAGTACGTC.

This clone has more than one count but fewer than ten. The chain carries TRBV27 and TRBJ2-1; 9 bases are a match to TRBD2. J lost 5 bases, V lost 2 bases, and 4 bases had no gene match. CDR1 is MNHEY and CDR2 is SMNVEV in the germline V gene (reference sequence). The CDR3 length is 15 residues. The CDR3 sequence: CASSLGAGGHNEQFF. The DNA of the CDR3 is TGTGCCAGCAGTTTAGGAGCGGGGGGCCACAATGAGCAGTTCTTC.

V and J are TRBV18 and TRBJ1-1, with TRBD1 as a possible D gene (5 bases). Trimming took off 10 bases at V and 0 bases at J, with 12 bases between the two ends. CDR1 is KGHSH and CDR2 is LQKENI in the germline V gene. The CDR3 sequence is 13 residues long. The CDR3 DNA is TGTGCCATAAAACAGGATTTGAACACTGAAGCTTTCTTT. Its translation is CAIKQDLNTEAFF.

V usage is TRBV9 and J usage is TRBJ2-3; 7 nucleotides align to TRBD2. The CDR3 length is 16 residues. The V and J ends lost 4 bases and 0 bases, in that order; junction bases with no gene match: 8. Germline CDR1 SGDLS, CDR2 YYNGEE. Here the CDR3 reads CASSITSDTSTDTQYF. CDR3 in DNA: TGTGCCAGCAGCATCACTAGCGATACTAGCACAGATACGCAGTATTTT.

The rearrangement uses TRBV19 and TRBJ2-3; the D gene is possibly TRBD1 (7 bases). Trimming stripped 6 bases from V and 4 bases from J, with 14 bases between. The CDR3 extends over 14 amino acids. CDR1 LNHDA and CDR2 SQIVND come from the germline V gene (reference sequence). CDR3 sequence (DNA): TGTGCCAGTAGCCCCAGGGGGAGGTCAGATACGCAGTATTTT. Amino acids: CASSPRGRSDTQYF.

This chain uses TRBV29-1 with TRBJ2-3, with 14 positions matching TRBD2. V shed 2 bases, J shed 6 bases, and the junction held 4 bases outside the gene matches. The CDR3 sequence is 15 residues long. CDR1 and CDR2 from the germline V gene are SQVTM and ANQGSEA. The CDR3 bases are TGCAGCGTTGAATTGACTAGCGGGAGGGCCGATACGCAGTATTTT. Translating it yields CSVELTSGRADTQYF.

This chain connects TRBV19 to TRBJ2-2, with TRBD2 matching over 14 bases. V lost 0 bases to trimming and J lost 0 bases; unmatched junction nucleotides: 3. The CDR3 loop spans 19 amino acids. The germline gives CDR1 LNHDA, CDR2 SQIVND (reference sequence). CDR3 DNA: TGTGCCAGTAGTATAGAAGGACTAGCGGGAGGCCCGAACACCGGGGAGCTGTTTTTT. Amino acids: CASSIEGLAGGPNTGELFF.

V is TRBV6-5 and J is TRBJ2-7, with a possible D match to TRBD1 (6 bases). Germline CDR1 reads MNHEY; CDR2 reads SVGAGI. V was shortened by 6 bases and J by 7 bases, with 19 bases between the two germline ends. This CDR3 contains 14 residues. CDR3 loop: CASRGLQGRDEQYF. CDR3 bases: TGTGCCAGCAGGGGGCTACAGGGACGGGATGAGCAGTACTTC.

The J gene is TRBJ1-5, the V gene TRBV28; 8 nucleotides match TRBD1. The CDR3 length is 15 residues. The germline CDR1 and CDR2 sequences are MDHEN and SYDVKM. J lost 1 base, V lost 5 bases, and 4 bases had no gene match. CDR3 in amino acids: CASSRYRGSNQPQHF. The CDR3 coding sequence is TGTGCCAGCAGTCGGTACAGGGGGAGCAATCAGCCCCAGCATTTT.

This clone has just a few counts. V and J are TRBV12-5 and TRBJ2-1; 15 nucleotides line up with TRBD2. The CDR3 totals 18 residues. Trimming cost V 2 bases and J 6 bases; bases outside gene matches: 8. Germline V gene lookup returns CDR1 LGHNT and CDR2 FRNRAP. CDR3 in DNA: TGTGCTAGTGGTTTGAGGGCAGGACTAGCGGGAGGGCCCAATGAGCAGTTCTTC. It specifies CASGLRAGLAGGPNEQFF.

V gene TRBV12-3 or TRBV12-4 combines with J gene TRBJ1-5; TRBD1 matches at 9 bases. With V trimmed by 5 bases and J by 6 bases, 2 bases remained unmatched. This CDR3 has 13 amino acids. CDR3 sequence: CASSTGGSQPQHF. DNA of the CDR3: TGTGCCAGCAGTACAGGGGGCAGTCAGCCCCAGCATTTT.

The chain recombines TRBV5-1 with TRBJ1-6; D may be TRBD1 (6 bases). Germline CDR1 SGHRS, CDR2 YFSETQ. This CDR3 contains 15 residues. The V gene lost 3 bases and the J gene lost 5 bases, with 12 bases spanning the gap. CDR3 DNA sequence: TGCGCCAGCAGCTCCCAGGGGTTGGATAATTCACCCCTCCACTTT. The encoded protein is CASSSQGLDNSPLHF.

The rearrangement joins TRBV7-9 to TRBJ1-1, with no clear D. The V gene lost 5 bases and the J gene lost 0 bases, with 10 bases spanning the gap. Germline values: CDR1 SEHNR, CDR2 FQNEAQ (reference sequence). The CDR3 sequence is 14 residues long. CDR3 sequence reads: CASSLSALNTEAFF. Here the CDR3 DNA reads TGTGCCAGCAGCCTTTCAGCGCTGAACACTGAAGCTTTCTTT.

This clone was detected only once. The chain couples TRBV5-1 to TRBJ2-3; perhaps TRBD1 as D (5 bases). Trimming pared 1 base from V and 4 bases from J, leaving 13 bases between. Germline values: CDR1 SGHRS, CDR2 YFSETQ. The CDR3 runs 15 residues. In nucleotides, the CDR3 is TGCGCCAGCAGCTTGATGGGGCGATTGGCAGATACGCAGTATTTT. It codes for CASSLMGRLADTQYF.

The CDR3: CSARQGGTDTQYF. The CDR3 DNA sequence: TGCAGCGCCCGACAGGGAGGCACAGATACGCAGTATTTT. The chain has TRBV29-1 and TRBJ2-3; 7 nucleotides agree with TRBD1. V was clipped by 7 bases and J by 1 base; unmatched bases: 5. The germline V gene has CDR1 SQVTM and CDR2 ANQGSEA. This CDR3 has 13 residues.

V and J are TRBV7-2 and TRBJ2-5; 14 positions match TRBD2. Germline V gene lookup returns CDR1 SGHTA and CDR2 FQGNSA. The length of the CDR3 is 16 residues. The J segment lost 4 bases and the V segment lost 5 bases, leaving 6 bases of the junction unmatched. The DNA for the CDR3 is TGTGCCAGCAGCCTGACTAGCGGGGGGGCAAGAGAGACCCAGTACTTC. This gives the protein CASSLTSGGARETQYF.

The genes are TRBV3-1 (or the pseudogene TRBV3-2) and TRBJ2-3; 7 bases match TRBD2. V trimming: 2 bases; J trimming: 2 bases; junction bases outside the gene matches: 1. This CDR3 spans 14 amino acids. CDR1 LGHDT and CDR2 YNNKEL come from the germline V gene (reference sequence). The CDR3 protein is CASSQWDYTDTQYF. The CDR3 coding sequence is TGTGCCAGCAGCCAATGGGACTACACAGATACGCAGTATTTT.